This T cell receptor (beta chain) originates from a study of T cell repertoires in cytomegalovirus infection. The CDR3 is made up of 12 amino acids. In germline, CDR1 is LNHDA, CDR2 SQIVND (reference sequence). With 8 bases removed from V and 1 base from J, the gap between germline ends came to 8 bases. TCRdb re-derived calls from the reads in MiXCR, one entry per CDR3 protein. Altogether 100,000 to 150,000 distinct CDR3 sequences are present, more than 20% being singletons, with the ten largest covering roughly 33%. In this sample, this clonotype turned up once. The antigen is not known. Findings of the study overall: CMV-specific TCR beta clonotypes restricted by HLA-C were the ones dominating the ex vivo response.

The TCR comes from a human donor in good health (CMV status not recorded). Some clones in this sample may be carry-over from other donors' samples. The chain employs TRBV19 and TRBJ2-5; a possible D gene is TRBD2 (5 bases). Sequencing used PBMCs, sequenced either directly or after in vitro stimulation (not recorded which). CDR3 coding DNA: TGTGCCAGTGGACGGGGCCAAGAGACCCAGTACTTC. Protein: CASGRGQETQYF.